A single T cell receptor beta chain is shown here with its context. Its antigen remains unidentified. V dropped 4 bases and J dropped 4 bases, with 16 bases sitting between them. The CDR3 extends over 14 amino acids. CDR1 and CDR2 from the germline V gene are GTSNPN and SVGIG (reference sequence). The data derive from a study of shared clonotypes between healthy human individuals. Study outcomes and limitations: Naive subsets generally had larger estimated richness than memory subsets.

Each sorted subset replicate got 200 ng genomic DNA, tens of thousands of genomes. Method: immunoSEQ multiplex PCR; TCRdb's copy keeps in-frame clones and lacks some. The sample includes about 1 million clones, roughly 80% of them seen just once. The gene calls are TRBV30 and TRBJ1-2; D ambiguous. Sequencing used memory CD4+ T cells sorted from blood. Subset of the sample: CD45RA-negative fraction. The clonotype comes from a man between 18 and 29 years old in good health. The CDR3 bases are TGTGCCTGGACCTCCGGGGTTCCACGCTATGGCTACACCTTC. As protein: CAWTSGVPRYGYTF.